This T cell receptor beta chain was documented in a study of cytomegalovirus exposure and HLA in healthy donors. CDR3 length: 13 amino acids. Trimming pared 6 bases from V and 3 bases from J, leaving 11 bases between. Germline-derived CDR1 and CDR2 are MNHEY and SVGAGI. The PCR was carried out with 60 Vbeta primers and 13 Jbeta primers. Method: immunoSEQ multiplex PCR; TCRdb's copy keeps in-frame clones and lacks some. In the table there are about 210,000 clones, 82% of which are singletons. The receptor comes from a man aged 40-55 years in good health and CMV-seropositive. Sequenced material: PBMCs. The rearrangement joins TRBV6-5 to TRBJ1-1, with a tentative D call TRBD1 (5 bases). The CDR3 DNA reads as TGTGCCAGCAGGACGGGGGGGGACACTGAAGCTTTCTTT. It is translated as CASRTGGDTEAFF.